A single sample is the source of the 12 T cell receptor beta chains below, sequenced in a study of identical twins. TCRdb reanalysed the 5' RACE reads using MiXCR and keeps one entry per CDR3 protein. The sample has 450,000 or so distinct CDR3 sequences; approximately 15% are singletons. These data also featured in a second study, about yellow fever vaccine responses in identical twins.

The material sequenced was CD4+ T cells sorted from blood. The receptors shown here come from a young woman in good health.

The CDR3, as DNA: TGTGCCAGCAGCCGGGCCTCTGACACTAGGAAAGAGGAGACCCAGTACTTC. It encodes CASSRASDTRKEETQYF. The genes are TRBV12-3 or TRBV12-4 and TRBJ2-5, with D tentatively TRBD2 (5 bases). There are 17 residues in the CDR3. V was trimmed by 6 bases and J by 5 bases, leaving 25 bases between them.

In its sample, this clonotype was seen a few times. The chain joins TRBV28 to TRBJ1-2; 9 nucleotides line up with TRBD1. The V and J ends lost 5 bases and 7 bases, in that order; junction bases with no gene match: 11. From germline, CDR1 is MDHEN and CDR2 SYDVKM. The CDR3 covers 15 residues. CDR3 in amino acids: CASSGFTGTGRGYTF. The CDR3 nucleotides read TGTGCCAGCAGTGGGTTCACCGGGACAGGGCGTGGCTACACCTTC.

This clonotype was seen a handful of times. This chain's CDR3 is CASRDFNVLTF. CDR3 nucleotide sequence: TGTGCCAGCAGGGACTTTAACGTCCTGACTTTC. The V gene is TRBV6-2 or TRBV6-3, the J gene TRBJ2-6; possible D gene TRBD2, 5 bases. V was shortened by 6 bases and J by 10 bases, with 7 bases between the two germline ends. This CDR3 is 11 amino acids long. Germline CDR1 is MNHEY and CDR2 is SVGEGT.

This clonotype was recorded a few times. The rearrangement links TRBV5-1 to TRBJ2-2; 8 nucleotides line up with TRBD1. The CDR3 extends over 15 amino acids. V shed 4 bases and J 4 bases; nucleotides not matched to a gene: 6. Per germline, CDR1 SGHRS and CDR2 YFSETQ. This chain's CDR3 is CASSATGERTGELFF. In nucleotides, the CDR3 is TGCGCCAGCAGCGCGACAGGGGAGCGCACCGGGGAGCTGTTTTTT.

This clonotype was observed a handful of times. The rearrangement links TRBV3-1 to TRBJ2-4; D is unclear. V gave up 0 bases and J gave up 7 bases, with 7 bases separating them. The CDR3 is made up of 13 amino acids. The germline V gene has CDR1 LGHDT and CDR2 YNNKEL (reference sequence). The CDR3, as DNA: TGTGCCAGCAGCCAAGATCTGAGGAACATTCAGTACTTC. This gives the protein CASSQDLRNIQYF.

This rearrangement joins TRBV28 to TRBJ2-5; the D is unclear. V was clipped by 3 bases and J by 5 bases, with 13 bases between them. Germline CDR1 reads MDHEN; CDR2 reads SYDVKM. The CDR3 is 14 residues long. The CDR3 loop reads CASSFSISFETQYF. The CDR3 DNA reads TGTGCCAGCAGTTTTTCTATCTCCTTCGAGACCCAGTACTTC.

The rearrangement joins TRBV20-1 to TRBJ2-7, with 8 nucleotides matching TRBD1. This CDR3 spans 14 amino acids. The germline CDR1 and CDR2 sequences are DFQATT and SNEGSKA (reference sequence). The ends lost 6 bases at V and 4 bases at J; junction bases unmatched: 11. The CDR3 sequence is CSAYLRQGKYEQYF. The CDR3 nucleotides are TGCAGTGCATACCTTCGACAGGGGAAGTACGAGCAGTACTTC.

This clonotype was detected many times. The gene calls are TRBV20-1 and TRBJ2-3; no reliable D call. CDR3 length: 15 residues. V was shortened by 6 bases and J by 0 bases, with 16 bases between the two germline ends. CDR1 DFQATT and CDR2 SNEGSKA come from the germline V gene (reference sequence). As DNA, the CDR3 is TGCAGTGCAGGATTGGGGTCACCTAGCACAGATACGCAGTATTTT. Its protein is CSAGLGSPSTDTQYF.

This clonotype appeared many times. V is TRBV7-2 and J is TRBJ2-3, with 10 nucleotides matching TRBD2. The V gene's germline CDR1 is SGHTA and CDR2 FQGNSA. The V segment lost 2 bases and the J segment 4 bases; nucleotides outside the gene matches: 3. CDR3 length equals 15 residues. CDR3 residues: CASSLRTSGADTQYF. For the CDR3, the DNA is TGTGCCAGCAGCTTACGGACTAGCGGAGCAGATACGCAGTATTTT.

The chain employs TRBV3-1 and TRBJ2-3, with unresolved D. The germline gives CDR1 LGHDT, CDR2 YNNKEL (reference sequence). The CDR3 totals 13 residues. The V gene lost 5 bases and the J gene lost 1 base, with 7 bases spanning the gap. The CDR3 DNA reads TGTGCCAGCAGCATAACGGGCACAGATACGCAGTATTTT. Protein sequence: CASSITGTDTQYF.

The chain uses TRBV29-1 and TRBJ1-1; 7 nucleotides align to TRBD1. The CDR3 sequence is 12 residues long. Looked up from germline, CDR1 is SQVTM and CDR2 is ANQGSEA. The J segment lost 5 bases and the V segment lost 5 bases, leaving 5 bases of the junction unmatched. CDR3 nucleotide sequence: TGCAGCGTTCAGAGGGGGCAAACTGAAGCTTTCTTT. It codes for CSVQRGQTEAFF.

This clonotype was counted a few times. The chain uses TRBV15 and TRBJ2-7, with D possibly TRBD1 on 5 matching bases. The germline gives CDR1 LNHNV, CDR2 YYDKDF (reference sequence). V was pared by 6 bases and J by 6 bases, with 15 bases between. The CDR3 length is 13 residues. The CDR3 nucleotides read TGTGCCACCAGTAGGGGTATTATCTCCGAGCAGTACTTC. This translates into CATSRGIISEQYF.